Detailed here is one TCR beta chain. At one boundary the junction diverges from the germline segment, which might be a read error. With roughly 540 ng total RNA as template and a constant-region primer, TCR beta cDNA was made. Slightly modified ARM-PCR, run as three nested multiplex PCR rounds, produced the TCR beta libraries. TRBV1-TRBV30 forward primers and a C-beta reverse primer were used in the first two PCR rounds, which each ran for about 11 cycles. TCRdb fed the multiplex PCR reads into MiXCR, producing one record per CDR3 protein. The repertoire holds 150,000 to 200,000 distinct CDR3 sequences, with over 80% as singletons. These data are taken from a study of tumor-infiltrating lymphocytes in primary liver carcinoma. Germline V lookup: CDR1 SQVTM, CDR2 ANQGSEA. This CDR3 comprises 14 residues. Without any cell sorting, roughly 20-30 mg of bulk tissue yielded co-extracted RNA and DNA. Subjects presented with primary liver carcinoma managed by surgical resection. There were five separate regions sampled from each tumor. Viable tumor cell content exceeded 80% in every tumor sample.

J is TRBJ2-1 and V is TRBV29-1; 14 bases agree with TRBD2. This sequence originates from a middle-aged man with primary liver carcinoma and hepatitis B virus infection. The sample comprised tumor tissue from primary liver carcinoma. The CDR3 region has the DNA TGCAGCGTCGGGACTAGCGGGAGCTACAATGTGCAGTTCTTC. Its translation: CSVGTSGSYNVQFF.